This is a list of T cell receptor beta chains from one sample in a study of neoadjuvant nivolumab and ipilimumab in lung cancer. Data came from immunoSEQ multiplex PCR; TCRdb stores just in-frame clones and leaves some out. The data hold 28,000 or so clones, with approximately 83% observed a single time. The sequenced sample was tumor tissue, obtained after neoadjuvant nivolumab, alone or with ipilimumab, at or shortly before surgery. The receptor set was obtained from an adult with non-small cell lung cancer. Each CDR3 is given without its conserved first and last residue.

TRBV7-9	TRBJ1-2	ASSLAGVRTRDYGYT
TRBV2	TRBJ2-5	ASTEDRVETQY
TRBV2	TRBJ1-1	ASTKDPNENTEAF
TRBV6-5	TRBJ1-5	ASSLTGVRQPQH
TRBV6-4	TRBJ2-1	ASSDGGGDYNEQF
TRBV5-6	TRBJ2-5	ASSFQGGFGTQETQY
TRBV6-1	TRBJ1-1	ASSERIEAF
TRBV7-9	TRBJ2-7	ASSLSGVVAYEQY
TRBV27	TRBJ2-2	ASSLKKRTGELF
TRBV11-2	TRBJ2-7	ASSLGRVYSYEQY
TRBV4-1	TRBJ2-3	ASSHETDTQY
TRBV27	TRBJ2-2	ASSTSGSETGELF
TRBV6-1	TRBJ2-7	ASSMGGTGSYEQY
TRBV7-8	TRBJ2-7	ASSRDRESDEQY
TRBV9	TRBJ2-7	ASSAGITSYEQY
TRBV18	TRBJ1-1	ASSRGQNTEAF
TRBV10-2	TRBJ1-3	ASSAGGDTIY
TRBV6-6	TRBJ1-2	ASSSDSPYGYT
TRBV7-2	TRBJ2-1	ASSPAWGRADEQF
TRBV2	TRBJ1-5	ASWTGSNQPQH
TRBV6-5	TRBJ2-1	ASSPRLARAEQF
TRBV5-1	TRBJ1-4	ASSLGQPSGELF
TRBV6-9	TRBJ2-6	ASSVLIRQSRANVLT
TRBV9	TRBJ2-2	ASSVATGATGELF
TRBV9	TRBJ2-3	ASSVLAGGGDTQY
TRBV29-1	TRBJ1-5	SVEVKDQPQH
TRBV11-3	TRBJ1-5	ASSLLGRVGSQPQH
TRBV7-8	TRBJ2-5	ASSLELAVQETQY
TRBV18	TRBJ2-7	ASSPPGTVSSYEQY
TRBV6-1	TRBJ2-3	ASSVLVSSDTQY
TRBV5-6	TRBJ1-5	ASSSLESNQPQH
TRBV18	TRBJ1-1	ASSPLEGTMNTEAF
TRBV7-2	TRBJ2-7	ASSLLVGKAYEQY